These T cell receptor beta chains were read from a single sample in a study of Graves' ophthalmopathy and Graves' hyperthyroidism. In TCRdb, the multiplex PCR reads were re-called with MiXCR into one record per CDR3 protein. Of 300,000 to 350,000 distinct CDR3 sequences in the sample, roughly 16% were seen once. Sequenced sample: peripheral blood. Receptors originate from an adult man with Graves' ophthalmopathy. Each CDR3 is given with its conserved first and last residue. Fields, in order: CDR3 length, J gene, D gene, V gene, clone size, CDR3 DNA, CDR3 protein. A D gene is named only where the DNA matches it firmly. Rows give clone size only sometimes, using once, few, many, or a class for an expanded clone.

>13|TRBJ2-7|TRBD1|TRBV11-2|many
TGTGCCAGTTCGGGACAGGTGACCTACGAGCAGTACTTC
CASSGQVTYEQYF
>15|TRBJ1-3|NA|TRBV18|NA
TGTGCCAGCTCACCGGGTCAGGGATATGGAAACACCATATATTTT
CASSPGQGYGNTIYF
>15|TRBJ1-5|TRBD1|TRBV7-9|many
TGTGCCAGCAGCGGCCGGGACAGGGACAATCAGCCCCAGCATTTT
CASSGRDRDNQPQHF
>15|TRBJ2-5|TRBD1|TRBV25-1|few
TGTGCCAGCAGTGGCTCGACAGGGGCGGGAGAGACCCAGTACTTC
CASSGSTGAGETQYF
>13|TRBJ1-2|NA|TRBV20-1|many
TGCAGTGCTAGAGATCGGGGGGCGTATGGCTACACCTTC
CSARDRGAYGYTF
>16|TRBJ1-1|NA|TRBV6-1|few
TGTGCCAGCAGTGAAGCACAAAGGGGATCGAACACTGAAGCTTTCTTT
CASSEAQRGSNTEAFF
>16|TRBJ1-2|TRBD1|TRBV19|many
TGTGCCAGTAGTTCAGGGGGCCGGGACCAGGACTATGGCTACACCTTC
CASSSGGRDQDYGYTF
>11|TRBJ2-5|TRBD1|TRBV29-1|many
TGCAGCGTTGAAGAGGGACAGGGTGGAAACTTC
CSVEEGQGGNF
>12|TRBJ1-2|NA|TRBV20-1|many
TGCAGTGCTAGGACCGTCAGCTGGGGCTACACCTTC
CSARTVSWGYTF
>17|TRBJ2-7|NA|TRBV9|many
TGTGCCAGCAGCAAGGGGCTTCCTGGCAGCTCTTCCTACGAGCAGTACTTC
CASSKGLPGSSSYEQYF
>18|TRBJ1-5|TRBD1|TRBV15|NA
TGTGCCACCAGCAGAGGTTGGAACAGGGGCCATAGCAATCAGCCCCAGCATTTT
CATSRGWNRGHSNQPQHF
>14|TRBJ2-7|NA|TRBV20-1|many
TGCAGTGCTCTCGAACGGGACCTCCGATACGAGCAGTACTTC
CSALERDLRYEQYF
>15|TRBJ2-7|TRBD2|TRBV12-3/TRBV12-4|few
TGTGCCAGCAGTGGGACTAGCGGGAGGAACTACGAGCAGTACTTC
CASSGTSGRNYEQYF
>15|TRBJ1-5|TRBD1|TRBV20-1|many
TGCAGTGCCCATACACTGGCAGGGGGGGATCAGCCCCAGCATTTT
CSAHTLAGGDQPQHF
>16|TRBJ1-2|NA|TRBV28|NA
TGTGCCAGCAGTTTACCTGTCCTCGGTTTGAACTATGGCTACACCTTC
CASSLPVLGLNYGYTF
>15|TRBJ1-2|TRBD1|TRBV20-1|many
TGCAGTGCTCGGGCACCGGGACAGGGGGTCTATGGCTACACCTTC
CSARAPGQGVYGYTF
>15|TRBJ2-7|TRBD1|TRBV12-3/TRBV12-4|NA
TGTGCCAGCAGTTTTAGGGGACAGGGGATGCACGAGCAGTACTTC
CASSFRGQGMHEQYF
>14|TRBJ2-7|NA|TRBV11-2|NA
TGTGCCAGCAGCGGAGCGTTCTACTCCTACGAGCAGTACTTC
CASSGAFYSYEQYF
>16|TRBJ2-5|NA|TRBV30|NA
TGTGCCTTCTCTAGGGGCCCCTCAAGATTTGAAGAGACCCAGTACTTC
CAFSRGPSRFEETQYF
>14|TRBJ2-1|TRBD2|TRBV19|NA
TGTGCCACTAAAGATAGCGGGAGAGTCGACGAGCAGTTCTTC
CATKDSGRVDEQFF
>13|TRBJ1-2|TRBD1|TRBV20-1|NA
TGCAGTGCTAGTACAGGGGGCGCGGATGGCTACACCTTC
CSASTGGADGYTF
>17|TRBJ2-7|TRBD1|TRBV27|many
TGTGCCAGCGGTTTCAGACCTGGACAGGGAAGCTCCTACGAGCAGTACTTC
CASGFRPGQGSSYEQYF
>14|TRBJ2-2|NA|TRBV10-3|many
TGTGCCACGGCCGGGACGGACTACACCGGGGAGCTGTTTTTT
CATAGTDYTGELFF
>13|TRBJ2-4|TRBD1|TRBV30|many
TGTGCCTGGAGGCCACAGGGGGTAAACATTCAGTACTTC
CAWRPQGVNIQYF
>15|TRBJ2-5|TRBD2|TRBV2|many
TGTGCCAGCAGTGAAACCCAGGGAGGGCAAGAGACCCAGTACTTC
CASSETQGGQETQYF
>15|TRBJ2-5|NA|TRBV6-1|NA
TGTGCCAGCAGTGAAGCACCAGGGGTTGTGGAGACCCAGTACTTC
CASSEAPGVVETQYF
>16|TRBJ1-5|TRBD1|TRBV19|many
TGTGCCAGCGATACCGGGACAGGGACCTACAATCAGCCCCAGCATTTT
CASDTGTGTYNQPQHF
>13|TRBJ2-5|NA|TRBV30|many
TGTGCCTGGGCCAAGACTAGAGGGGAGACCCAGTACTTC
CAWAKTRGETQYF
>12|TRBJ2-7|NA|TRBV2|many
TGTGCCGTTATGGGCGGAACCTACGAGCAGTACTTC
CAVMGGTYEQYF
>14|TRBJ2-5|TRBD2|TRBV10-1|NA
TGCGCCAGCAGTGAGGGCGGGAGTAAGGAGACCCAGTACTTC
CASSEGGSKETQYF
>13|TRBJ1-1|NA|TRBV27|many
TGTGCCAGCAGTTTAGGCAAGAGGACTGAAGCTTTCTTT
CASSLGKRTEAFF
>15|TRBJ1-5|TRBD1|TRBV19|many
TGTGCCAGTAGTATCAGGGACAGGGAAAATCAGCCCCAGCATTTT
CASSIRDRENQPQHF
>14|TRBJ2-7|TRBD2|TRBV6-5|many
TGTGCCAGCAGGCCCACGGGACTAACCTACGAGCAGTACTTC
CASRPTGLTYEQYF
>16|TRBJ1-1|NA|TRBV7-3|many
TGTGCCAGCAGCCTACAGGGAACCAAGATGAACACTGAAGCTTTCTTT
CASSLQGTKMNTEAFF
>16|TRBJ2-7|TRBD2|TRBV6-5|many
TGTGCCAGCAGTCGGTCTCTAGCGGGGGGTTCCTACGAGCAGTACTTC
CASSRSLAGGSYEQYF
>13|TRBJ1-2|TRBD1|TRBV30|NA
TGTGCCTGGAAAGCGGACAGGATACCTTTCTACACCTTC
CAWKADRIPFYTF
>15|TRBJ1-1|TRBD1|TRBV3-1|many
TGTGCCAGTCCGAACCCAGACCGGACAGGGTGGAAAGCTTTCTTT
CASPNPDRTGWKAFF
>15|TRBJ1-5|NA|TRBV7-8|many
TGTGCCAGCAGCTTGGACGGGCCAGGAGGGCAGCCCCAGCGTTTT
CASSLDGPGGQPQRF
>13|TRBJ1-3|NA|TRBV11-2|many
TGTGCCAGCAGGCAGATCTCTGGAAACACCATATATTTT
CASRQISGNTIYF
>14|TRBJ2-7|NA|TRBV29-1|many
TGCAGCGCACGGGGGGGCAGGGGGCGTGGGGAGCAGTACTTC
CSARGGRGRGEQYF
>13|TRBJ2-5|TRBD2|TRBV9|many
TGTGCCAGCACGAGGCGGGGGGAGGAGACCCAGTACTTC
CASTRRGEETQYF
>11|TRBJ1-6|NA|TRBV14|many
TGTGCCAGCAGCCAAGGAAGGTCCCTCCACTTT
CASSQGRSLHF
>16|TRBJ2-2|TRBD1|TRBV7-2|many
TGTGCCAGCAGCTTGCGGACAGGGCTGGACACCGGGGAGCTGTTTTTT
CASSLRTGLDTGELFF
>16|TRBJ2-5|TRBD2|TRBV12-3/TRBV12-4|many
TGTGCCAGCAGTTTGGAACTAGCGGGAGAGGGGGAGACCCAGTACTTC
CASSLELAGEGETQYF
>15|TRBJ1-2|NA|TRBV12-3/TRBV12-4|many
TGTGCCAGCAGTCACATCCGGGCAGGGCGCTATGGCTACACCTTC
CASSHIRAGRYGYTF
>15|TRBJ2-7|TRBD1|TRBV29-1|many
TGCAGCGCCACAAGACAGGGCTTGCCTCACGACGAGCAGTACTTC
CSATRQGLPHDEQYF
>17|TRBJ1-5|NA|TRBV27|many
TGTGCCAGCAGTTTATCTATGGTCGGGGGCGGTAGTCAGCCCCAGCATTTT
CASSLSMVGGGSQPQHF
>15|TRBJ2-7|TRBD2|TRBV13|many
TGTGCCAGCAGGTTAGCGGGAGGGCCCCCCTACGAGCAGTACTTC
CASRLAGGPPYEQYF